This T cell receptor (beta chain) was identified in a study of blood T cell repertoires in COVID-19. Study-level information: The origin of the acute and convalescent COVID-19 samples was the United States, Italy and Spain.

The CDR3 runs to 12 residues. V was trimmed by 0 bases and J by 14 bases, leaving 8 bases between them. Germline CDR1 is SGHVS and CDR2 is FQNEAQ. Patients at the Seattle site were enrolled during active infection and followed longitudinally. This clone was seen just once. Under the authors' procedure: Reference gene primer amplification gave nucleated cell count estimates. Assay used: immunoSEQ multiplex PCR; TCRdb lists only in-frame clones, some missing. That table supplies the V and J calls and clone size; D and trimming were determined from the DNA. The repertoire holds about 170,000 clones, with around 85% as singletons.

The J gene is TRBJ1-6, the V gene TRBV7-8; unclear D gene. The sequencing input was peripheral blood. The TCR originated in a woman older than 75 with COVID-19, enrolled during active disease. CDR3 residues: CASSLAGGTLHF. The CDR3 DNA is TGTGCCAGCAGCTTAGCAGGAGGGACCCTCCACTTT.